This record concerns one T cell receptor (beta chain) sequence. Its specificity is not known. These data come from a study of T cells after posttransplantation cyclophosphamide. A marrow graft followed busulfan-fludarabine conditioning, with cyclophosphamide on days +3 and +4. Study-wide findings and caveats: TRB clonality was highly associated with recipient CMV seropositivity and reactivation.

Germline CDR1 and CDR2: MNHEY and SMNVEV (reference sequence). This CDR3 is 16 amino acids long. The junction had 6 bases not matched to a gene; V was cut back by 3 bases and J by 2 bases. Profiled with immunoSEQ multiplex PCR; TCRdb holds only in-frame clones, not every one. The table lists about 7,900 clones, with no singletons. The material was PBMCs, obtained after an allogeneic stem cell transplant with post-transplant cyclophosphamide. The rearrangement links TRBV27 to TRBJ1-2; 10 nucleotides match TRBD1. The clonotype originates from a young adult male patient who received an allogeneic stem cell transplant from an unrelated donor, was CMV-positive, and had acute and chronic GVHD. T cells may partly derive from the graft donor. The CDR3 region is CASSFVGTGANYGYTF. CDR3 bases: TGTGCCAGCAGTTTCGTTGGGACAGGGGCCAACTATGGCTACACCTTC.